This T cell receptor (beta chain) derives from a study of T cells in localized non-small cell lung cancer. Concerning this clone itself: Its antigen is currently unknown.

This table comes from immunoSEQ multiplex PCR, and its TCRdb copy is limited to in-frame clones, with some not included. The sample holds some 25,000 clones, about 92% seen once. Study-wide points: A denser population of T cells in blood accompanied longer overall survival. Highest T cell clonality was seen in uninvolved adjacent lung, surpassing that measured in tumor. Researchers found a median approximately 50 of the top 100 tumor clones in adjacent lung. Sequencing involved a lone tumor region, leaving heterogeneity possible.

V was clipped by 4 bases and J by 1 base, with 11 bases between them. Germline-derived CDR1 and CDR2 are LNHDA and SQIVND (reference sequence). The CDR3 is 15 residues long. The chain links TRBV19 to TRBJ1-5; tentatively, D is TRBD1 (6 bases). Sequences were derived from peripheral blood, sampled before any cancer treatment. The TCR originated in a man between 40 and 75 years old with stage III squamous cell lung carcinoma. The CDR3 loop reads CASSRAGVSNQPQHF. The CDR3, as DNA: TGTGCCAGTAGTAGGGCAGGGGTAAGCAATCAGCCCCAGCATTTT.